The clone carrying this TCR beta chain was seen a handful of times. Construction of the TCRbeta library involved unique molecular identifiers. One entry per CDR3 protein results from TCRdb running MiXCR on the PCR reads. The data show approximately 390,000 distinct CDR3 sequences, approximately 11% seen once. These data come from a study of T-cell reconstitution after alpha-beta-depleted transplantation in children. The CDR3 runs to 16 residues. Germline assignment: CDR1 SGDLS and CDR2 YYNGEE. J was trimmed by 5 bases and V by 3 bases; bases with no gene match: 12. Material: PBMCs from the stem cell graft donor, obtained from the stem cell graft. The TCR sequence derives from a human donor who donated a stem cell graft to a child with acute myeloid leukemia. V usage is TRBV9 and J usage is TRBJ1-1, with 8 bases identical to TRBD1. For the CDR3, the DNA is TGTGCCAGCAGCGCAGAAAGGTCAGGGGGCTCTACTGAAGCTTTCTTT. It translates to CASSAERSGGSTEAFF.